This TCR beta chain was documented in a study of cytomegalovirus exposure and HLA in healthy donors. The CDR3 loop spans 13 amino acids. Looked up from germline, CDR1 is MNHNY and CDR2 is SVGAGI (reference sequence). Between the trimmed V and J ends, which lost 10 bases and 2 bases, there was a span of 12 bases. The PCR employed 60 Vbeta primers together with 13 Jbeta primers. The table came from immunoSEQ multiplex PCR; TCRdb's copy has only in-frame clones and leaves some out. The table has roughly 95,000 clones, 76% seen once. The sequenced sample consisted of PBMCs. The receptor was isolated from a man aged 25 to 40 in good health and CMV-seropositive. This chain links TRBV6-6 with TRBJ2-4; possibly TRBD1 for D (7 bases). The CDR3 DNA sequence: TGTGCCACACAGGGGAGGACCAAAAACATTCAGTACTTC. This sequence encodes CATQGRTKNIQYF.